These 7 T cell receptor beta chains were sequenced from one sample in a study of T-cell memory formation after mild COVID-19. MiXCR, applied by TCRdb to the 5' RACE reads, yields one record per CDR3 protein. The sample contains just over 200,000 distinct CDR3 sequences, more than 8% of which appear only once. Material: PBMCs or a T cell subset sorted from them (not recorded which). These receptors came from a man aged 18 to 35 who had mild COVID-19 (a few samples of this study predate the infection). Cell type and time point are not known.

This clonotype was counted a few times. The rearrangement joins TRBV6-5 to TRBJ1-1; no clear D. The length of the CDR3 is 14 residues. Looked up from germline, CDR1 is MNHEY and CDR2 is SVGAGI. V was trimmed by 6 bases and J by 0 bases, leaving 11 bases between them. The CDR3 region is CASRRDIMNTEAFF. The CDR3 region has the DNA TGTGCCAGCAGGCGAGACATAATGAACACTGAAGCTTTCTTT.

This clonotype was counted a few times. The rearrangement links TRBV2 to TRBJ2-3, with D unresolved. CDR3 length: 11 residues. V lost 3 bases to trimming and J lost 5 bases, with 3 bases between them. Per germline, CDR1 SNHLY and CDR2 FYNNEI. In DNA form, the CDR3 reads TGTGCCAGCAGTGAGAGAGATACGCAGTATTTT. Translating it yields CASSERDTQYF.

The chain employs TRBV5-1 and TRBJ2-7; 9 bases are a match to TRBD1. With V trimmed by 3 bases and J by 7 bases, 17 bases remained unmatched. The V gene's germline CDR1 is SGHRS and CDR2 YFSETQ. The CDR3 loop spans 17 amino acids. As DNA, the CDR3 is TGCGCCAGCAGCTCCCGCCCCGAAGGACAGGGGTACTATGAGCAGTACTTC. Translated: CASSSRPEGQGYYEQYF.

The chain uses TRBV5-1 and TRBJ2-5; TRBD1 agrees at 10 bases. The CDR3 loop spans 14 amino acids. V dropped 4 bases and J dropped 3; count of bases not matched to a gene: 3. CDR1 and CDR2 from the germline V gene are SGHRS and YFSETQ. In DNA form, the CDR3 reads TGCGCCAGCAGCCGTGGACAGGGGGAAGAGACCCAGTACTTC. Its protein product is CASSRGQGEETQYF.

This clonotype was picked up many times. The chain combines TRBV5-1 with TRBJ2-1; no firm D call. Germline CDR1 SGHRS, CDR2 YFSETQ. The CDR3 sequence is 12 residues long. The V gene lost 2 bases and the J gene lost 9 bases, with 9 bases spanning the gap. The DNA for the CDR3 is TGCGCCAGCAGCTTCGACAAGGGTGAGCAGTTCTTC. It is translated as CASSFDKGEQFF.

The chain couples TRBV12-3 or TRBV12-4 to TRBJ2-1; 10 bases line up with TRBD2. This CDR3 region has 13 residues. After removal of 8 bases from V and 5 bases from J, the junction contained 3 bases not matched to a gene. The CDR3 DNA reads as TGTGCCAGCGGACTAGCGGACAACAATGAGCAGTTCTTC. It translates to CASGLADNNEQFF.

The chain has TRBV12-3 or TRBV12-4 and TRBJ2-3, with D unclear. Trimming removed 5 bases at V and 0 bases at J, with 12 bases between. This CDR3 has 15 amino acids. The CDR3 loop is CASSPLGGSTDTQYF. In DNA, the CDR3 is TGTGCCAGCAGTCCCCTCGGCGGTAGCACAGATACGCAGTATTTT.